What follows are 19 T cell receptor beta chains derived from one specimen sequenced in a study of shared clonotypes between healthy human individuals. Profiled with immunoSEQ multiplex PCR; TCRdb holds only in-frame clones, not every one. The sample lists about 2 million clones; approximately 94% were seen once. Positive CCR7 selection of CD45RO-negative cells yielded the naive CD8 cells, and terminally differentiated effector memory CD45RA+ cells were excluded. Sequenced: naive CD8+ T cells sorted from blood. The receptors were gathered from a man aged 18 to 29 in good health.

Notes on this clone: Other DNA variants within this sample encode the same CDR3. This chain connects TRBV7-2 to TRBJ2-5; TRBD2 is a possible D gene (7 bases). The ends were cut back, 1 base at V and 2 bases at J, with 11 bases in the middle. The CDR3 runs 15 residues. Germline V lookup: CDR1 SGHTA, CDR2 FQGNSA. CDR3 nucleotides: TGTGCCAGCAGCTTAGGCGGGGGCCCGCAAGAGACCCAGTACTTC. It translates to CASSLGGGPQETQYF. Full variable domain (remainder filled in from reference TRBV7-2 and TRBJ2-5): GAGVSQSPSNKVTEKGKDVELRCDPISGHTALYWYRQSLGQGLEFLIYFQGNSAPDKSGLPSDRFSAERTGGSVSTLTIQRTQQEDSAVYLCASSLGGGPQETQYFGPGTRLLVL.

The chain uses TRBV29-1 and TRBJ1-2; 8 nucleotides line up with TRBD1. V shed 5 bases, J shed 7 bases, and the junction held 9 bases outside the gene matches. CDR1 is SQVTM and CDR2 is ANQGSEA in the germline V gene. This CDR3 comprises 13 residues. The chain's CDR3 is CSVPSNRGFGYTF. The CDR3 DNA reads TGCAGCGTTCCTTCCAACAGGGGGTTTGGCTACACCTTC.

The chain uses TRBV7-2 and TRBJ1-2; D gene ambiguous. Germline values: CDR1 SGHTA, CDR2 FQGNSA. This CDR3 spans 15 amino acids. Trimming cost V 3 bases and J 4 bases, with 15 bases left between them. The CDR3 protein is CASSLDADHVYGYTF. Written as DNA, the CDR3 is TGTGCCAGCAGCTTGGACGCGGACCACGTCTATGGCTACACCTTC.

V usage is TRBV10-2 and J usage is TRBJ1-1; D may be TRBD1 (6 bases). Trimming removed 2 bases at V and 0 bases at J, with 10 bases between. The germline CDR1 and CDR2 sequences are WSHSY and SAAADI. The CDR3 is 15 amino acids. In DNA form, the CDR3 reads TGCGCCAGCAGTGAGCAGGGGCCCTTGAACACTGAAGCTTTCTTT. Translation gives CASSEQGPLNTEAFF.

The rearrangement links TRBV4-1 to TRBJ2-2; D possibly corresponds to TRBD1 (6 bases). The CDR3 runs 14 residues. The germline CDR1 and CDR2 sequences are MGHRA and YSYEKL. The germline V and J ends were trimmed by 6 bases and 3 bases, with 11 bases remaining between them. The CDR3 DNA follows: TGCGCCAGCAGAGCACAGGGATACACCGGGGAGCTGTTTTTT. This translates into CASRAQGYTGELFF.

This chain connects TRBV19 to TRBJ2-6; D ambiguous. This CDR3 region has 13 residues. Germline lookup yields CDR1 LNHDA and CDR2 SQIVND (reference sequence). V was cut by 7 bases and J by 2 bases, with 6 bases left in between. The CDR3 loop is CASTSTGANVLTF. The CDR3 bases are TGTGCCAGTACCTCGACTGGGGCCAACGTCCTGACTTTC.

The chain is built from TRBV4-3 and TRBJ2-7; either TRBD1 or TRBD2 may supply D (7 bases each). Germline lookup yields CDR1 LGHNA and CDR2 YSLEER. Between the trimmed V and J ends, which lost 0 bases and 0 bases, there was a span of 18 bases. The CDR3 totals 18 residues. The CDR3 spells CASSQEATGTTDSYEQYF. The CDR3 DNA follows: TGCGCCAGCAGCCAAGAAGCGACAGGGACTACCGACTCCTACGAGCAGTACTTC.

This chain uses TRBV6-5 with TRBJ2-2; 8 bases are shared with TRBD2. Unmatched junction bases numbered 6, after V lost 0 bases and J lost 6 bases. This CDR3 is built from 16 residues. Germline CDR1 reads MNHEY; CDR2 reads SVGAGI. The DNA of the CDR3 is TGTGCCAGCAGTTACTCTAGCGGGGAGTTGGCCGGGGAGCTGTTTTTT. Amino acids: CASSYSSGELAGELFF.

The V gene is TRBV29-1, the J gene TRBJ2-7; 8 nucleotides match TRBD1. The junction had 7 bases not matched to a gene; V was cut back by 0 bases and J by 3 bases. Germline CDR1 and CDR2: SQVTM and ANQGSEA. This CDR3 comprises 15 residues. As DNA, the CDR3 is TGCAGCGTTGAAGACCCGACAGGGGAGCACTACGAGCAGTACTTC. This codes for CSVEDPTGEHYEQYF.

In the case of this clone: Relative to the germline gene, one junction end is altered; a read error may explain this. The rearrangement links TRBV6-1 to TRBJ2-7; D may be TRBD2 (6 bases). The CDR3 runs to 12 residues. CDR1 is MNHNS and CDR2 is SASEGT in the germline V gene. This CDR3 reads CASSEARFKRDF. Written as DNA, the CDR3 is TGTGCCAGCAGTGAAGCGCGATTCAAGCGGGACTTC.

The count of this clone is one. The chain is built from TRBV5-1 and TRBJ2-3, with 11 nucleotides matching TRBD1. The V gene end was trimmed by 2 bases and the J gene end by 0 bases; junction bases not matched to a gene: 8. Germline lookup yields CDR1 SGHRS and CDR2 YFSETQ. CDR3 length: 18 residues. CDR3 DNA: TGCGCCAGCAGCTTCCGGACAGGGGGCAAAGTGAGCACAGATACGCAGTATTTT. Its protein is CASSFRTGGKVSTDTQYF.

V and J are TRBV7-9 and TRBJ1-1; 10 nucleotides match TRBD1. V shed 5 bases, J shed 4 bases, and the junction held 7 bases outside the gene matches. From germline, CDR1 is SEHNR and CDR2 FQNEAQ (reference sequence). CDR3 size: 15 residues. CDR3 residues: CASSPTTGGGTEAFF. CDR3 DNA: TGTGCCAGCAGCCCTACGACAGGGGGCGGCACTGAAGCTTTCTTT.

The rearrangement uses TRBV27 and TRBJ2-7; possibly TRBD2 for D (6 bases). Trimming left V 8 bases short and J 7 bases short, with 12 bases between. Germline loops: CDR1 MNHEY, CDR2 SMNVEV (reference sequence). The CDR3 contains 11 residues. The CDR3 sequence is CASSDRGEQYF. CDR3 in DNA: TGTGCCAGCTCCGACCGGGGGGAGCAGTACTTC.

This CDR3 reads CASSFSGASSYNEQFF. The CDR3 DNA is TGTGCCAGCAGCTTTAGCGGGGCAAGCTCCTACAATGAGCAGTTCTTC. This chain uses TRBV13 with TRBJ2-1, with TRBD2 matching 8 bases. This CDR3 has 16 amino acids. The V gene's germline CDR1 is PRHDT and CDR2 FYEKMQ (reference sequence). The junction had 4 bases not matched to a gene; V was cut back by 3 bases and J by 0 bases.

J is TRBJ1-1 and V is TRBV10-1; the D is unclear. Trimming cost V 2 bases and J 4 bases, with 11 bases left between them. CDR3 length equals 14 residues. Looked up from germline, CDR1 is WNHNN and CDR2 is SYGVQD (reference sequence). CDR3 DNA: TGCGCCAGCAGTGAGAGGGCGGAGGGCACTGAAGCTTTCTTT. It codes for CASSERAEGTEAFF.

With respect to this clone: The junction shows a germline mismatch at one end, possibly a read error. The CDR3 spells CASSPGNSDQPQHF. In nucleotides, the CDR3 is TGTGCCAGCTCACCAGGGAATAGCGATCAGCCCCAGCATTTT. The rearrangement joins TRBV18 to TRBJ1-5, with no clear D. Germline lookup yields CDR1 KGHSH and CDR2 LQKENI. This CDR3 region has 14 residues.

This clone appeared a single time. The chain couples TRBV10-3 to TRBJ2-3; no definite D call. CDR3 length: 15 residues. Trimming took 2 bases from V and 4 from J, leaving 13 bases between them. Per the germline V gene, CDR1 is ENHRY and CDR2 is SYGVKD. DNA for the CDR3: TGTGCCATCAGTGAGCCCCTCTTCGAATCAGATACGCAGTATTTT. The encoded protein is CAISEPLFESDTQYF.

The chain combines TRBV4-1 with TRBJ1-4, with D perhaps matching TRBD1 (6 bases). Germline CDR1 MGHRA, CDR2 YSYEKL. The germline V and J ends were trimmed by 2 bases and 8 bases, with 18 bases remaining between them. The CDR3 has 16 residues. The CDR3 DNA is TGCGCCAGCAGCCAAAATATACCAGGGGAAGGGGAAAAACTGTTTTTT. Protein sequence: CASSQNIPGEGEKLFF.

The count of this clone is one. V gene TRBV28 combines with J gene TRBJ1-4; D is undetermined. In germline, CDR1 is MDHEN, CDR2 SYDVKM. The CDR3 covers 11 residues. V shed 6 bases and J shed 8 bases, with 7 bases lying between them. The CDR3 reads CASRVEEKLFF. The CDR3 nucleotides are TGTGCCAGCAGGGTAGAGGAAAAACTGTTTTTT.